Listed here are 11 T cell receptor beta chains from one sample, sequenced in a study of Graves' ophthalmopathy and Graves' hyperthyroidism. Amplification from RNA transcripts yielded the TCR beta CDR3 regions. The library came from an HTBI-primed first-round RT-PCR and a second-round multiplex PCR. Using its own MiXCR run on the multiplex PCR reads, TCRdb lists one record per CDR3 protein. The data contain under 400,000 distinct CDR3 sequences, roughly 16% of them singletons. Specimen: peripheral blood. Receptors were obtained from an adult man with Graves' ophthalmopathy.

V gene TRBV7-9 combines with J gene TRBJ2-5; possible D gene TRBD2, 6 bases. The CDR3 length is 14 residues. The V and J ends lost 2 bases and 4 bases respectively, with 11 bases between them. Germline CDR1 reads SEHNR; CDR2 reads FQNEAQ (reference sequence). DNA of the CDR3: TGTGCCAGCAGCTTAAGTTGGGGGGTAGAGACCCAGTACTTC. Residues: CASSLSWGVETQYF. Filled out from reference TRBV7-9 and TRBJ2-5, the complete variable domain reads DTGVSQNPRHKITKRGQNVTFRCDPISEHNRLYWYRQTLGQGPEFLTYFQNEAQLEKSRLLSDRFSAERPKGSFSTLEIQRTEQGDSAMYLCASSLSWGVETQYFGPGTRLLVL.

This clonotype was observed many times. The V and J genes are TRBV18 and TRBJ1-5; 8 bases match TRBD1. V lost 5 bases, J lost 3 bases, and 6 bases stayed unmatched. The CDR3 has 15 residues. CDR1 is KGHSH and CDR2 is LQKENI in the germline V gene. CDR3 sequence reads: CASSKTGQDNQPQHF. CDR3 nucleotide sequence: TGTGCCAGCTCAAAAACGGGACAGGACAATCAGCCCCAGCATTTT.

This clonotype was counted a few times. The rearrangement uses TRBV20-1 and TRBJ2-5; TRBD2 matches 12 bases. The CDR3 is 14 residues long. In germline, CDR1 is DFQATT, CDR2 SNEGSKA (reference sequence). V shed 1 base and J 4 bases; nucleotides not matched to a gene: 1. This chain's CDR3 is CSARGLAGAETQYF. The CDR3 DNA is TGCAGTGCTAGAGGACTAGCGGGAGCAGAGACCCAGTACTTC.

The chain recombines TRBV15 with TRBJ2-5; TRBD2 agrees at 7 bases. This CDR3 has 13 amino acids. The V segment lost 5 bases and the J segment 3 bases; nucleotides outside the gene matches: 3. Germline values: CDR1 LNHNV, CDR2 YYDKDF (reference sequence). CDR3 amino acids: CATSLAEKETQYF. DNA of the CDR3: TGTGCCACCAGCCTAGCGGAAAAAGAGACCCAGTACTTC.

This clonotype has at least ten counts. The rearrangement joins TRBV12-3 or TRBV12-4 to TRBJ1-3; 7 bases align to TRBD1. V shed 2 bases and J 0 bases; nucleotides not matched to a gene: 4. The CDR3 is made up of 16 amino acids. The CDR3 is CASSLRDRISGNTIYF. CDR3 nucleotides: TGTGCCAGCAGTTTAAGGGACAGAATCTCTGGAAACACCATATATTTT.

This clonotype was observed at least ten times. V is TRBV7-8 and J is TRBJ1-6, with 10 bases lining up with TRBD1. Losses at the gene ends were 5 bases for V and 7 bases for J; bases not matched to a gene: 14. Looked up from germline, CDR1 is SGHVS and CDR2 is FQNEAQ. This CDR3 comprises 18 residues. CDR3 nucleotides: TGTGCCAGCAGCACAGGGACAGGGGCCGGCCTGGGGAATTCACCCCTCCACTTT. Translated: CASSTGTGAGLGNSPLHF.

This clonotype was seen at least ten times. V usage is TRBV27 and J usage is TRBJ1-2; D not resolved. CDR1 MNHEY and CDR2 SMNVEV come from the germline V gene (reference sequence). The CDR3 contains 14 residues. V was pared by 7 bases and J by 2 bases, with 14 bases between. CDR3 in amino acids: CASNSGRANYGYTF. CDR3 DNA: TGTGCCAGCAACTCGGGCCGGGCGAACTATGGCTACACCTTC.

There are many counts of this clonotype. V usage is TRBV20-1 and J usage is TRBJ1-6; the D is unclear. The CDR3 length is 14 residues. Germline-derived CDR1 and CDR2 are DFQATT and SNEGSKA (reference sequence). V was trimmed by 6 bases and J by 4 bases, leaving 13 bases between them. The CDR3 sequence is CSAKTRMYNSPLHF. For the CDR3, the DNA is TGCAGTGCAAAGACGAGGATGTATAATTCACCCCTCCACTTT.

This clonotype was found many times. J is TRBJ1-1 and V is TRBV9; D not resolved. Deletions cut 0 bases from V and 8 bases from J, with 14 bases between. The CDR3 sequence is 14 residues long. Germline V CDR1 and CDR2: SGDLS, YYNGEE. Written as DNA, the CDR3 is TGTGCCAGCAGCGTAGTGAGGGCGGTTAGCGAAGCTTTCTTT. This gives the protein CASSVVRAVSEAFF.

This clonotype was counted at least ten times. The gene calls are TRBV6-2 or TRBV6-3 and TRBJ2-7; possibly TRBD2 for D (6 bases). Per the germline V gene, CDR1 is MNHEY and CDR2 is SVGEGT. The CDR3 is 11 amino acids. Trimming removed 10 bases from V and 3 bases from J, with 10 bases in between. CDR3: CATRRDYEQYF. Written as DNA, the CDR3 is TGTGCCACCCGGCGGGACTACGAGCAGTACTTC.

This clonotype was found many times. This chain joins TRBV6-1 and TRBJ1-2; D unclear. CDR1 and CDR2 (germline): MNHNS, SASEGT. Trimming cost V 1 base and J 8 bases, with 20 bases left between them. The CDR3 totals 16 residues. The CDR3 spells CASSEDAGYRILGYTF. CDR3 in DNA: TGTGCCAGCAGTGAAGACGCGGGGTATCGAATTTTGGGCTACACCTTC.